This T cell receptor beta chain was recovered during a study of cytomegalovirus exposure and HLA in healthy donors. Findings and caveats of the study: Researchers reported that three CMV-associated chains were confirmed in vitro as CMV antigen-specific. In a later analysis, CMV-associated beta chains were mostly HLA-associated, it appeared. As a later analysis showed, a missense DCLRE1C variant was linked to trimming of TCR beta V- and J-genes.

Deletions cut 3 bases from V and 0 bases from J, with 8 bases between. Germline V CDR1 and CDR2: SGHVS, FQNEAQ. This CDR3 contains 14 residues. As concerns this clone: No antigen is known for it.

13 Jbeta primers and 60 Vbeta primers were used for the PCR. The authors' processing: Later reanalysis found roughly 80 million unique TCR beta chains, 10 million to 12 million of them shared. The data were produced by immunoSEQ multiplex PCR, yet TCRdb's version contains in-frame clones alone and is incomplete. D and trimming come from the DNA, and the V and J calls and clone size come from that table. The data hold fewer than 110,000 clones, with 76% observed a single time. The rearrangement links TRBV7-8 to TRBJ1-1, with D unresolved. This receptor was taken from a man between 35 and 55 years old in good health and CMV-seronegative. The sequenced sample was PBMCs. CDR3 loop: CASSFDTLNTEAFF. The CDR3 nucleotides are TGTGCCAGCAGCTTTGACACCTTGAACACTGAAGCTTTCTTT.